This T cell receptor beta chain was recovered during a study of cytomegalovirus exposure and HLA in healthy donors (dated by TCRdb to about 2017). About the full investigation: In an earlier analysis of roughly 500 of the donors, approximately 300 Gb of sequence data and 90 million to 120 million unique TCR beta sequences from about 179 million T cells were reported. An early release covering roughly 640 HLA-typed donors comprised approximately 290 gigabases of sequencing data and tens of millions of unique TCR sequences. The genetic ancestry cluster associated with self-reported Caucasian donors included 80% to 90% of the approximately 410 genotyped donors. The study aimed to test whether signatures of past pathogen exposure could be identified by cataloging public T cell receptors. The study used immunosequencing to profile the T cell repertoires of approximately 690 subjects and linked those repertoires to cytomegalovirus serostatus. A separate validation cohort of approximately 130 different subjects was used in addition to the 666-subject first cohort. To predict cytomegalovirus infection status, the study brought together high-throughput TCR immunosequencing, statistical association of individual TCRs with disease status, and machine learning. In a later analysis, previously published TCR beta repertoires from 550 to 700 donors were re-analyzed and high-resolution HLA genotyping was added so that TCR occurrence patterns could be studied. Rather than drawing on any new phenotypic data, the later analysis identified candidate immune exposures from TCR beta sequences and the way those sequences occurred across donors. To decide whether each TCR beta V gene segment behaved as functional or pseudogenic, an earlier analysis of approximately 590 of the donors relied on high-throughput TCR beta sequencing. Alongside the repertoire data, information on donor age, sex, ethnicity and CMV serostatus was compiled. In a later genetic analysis, genome-wide SNP genotypes for 398 of the 666 donors were used, and that subset was treated as a discovery cohort. Every repertoire in the discovery cohort had been generated on one and the same sequencing platform. HLA typing included class I and class II loci at four-digit resolution. Typing coverage varied by locus: roughly 620-640 donors for A, B, C, DRB1 and DQB1; roughly 560 for DQA1; about 590 for DPA1; under 490 for DPB1. A few DR-DQ haplotypes were treated as single units for association and clustering because of strong linkage in the cohort. On average, roughly 240,000 unique TCR beta nucleotide sequences were sequenced per donor among more than 350 genotyped donors of the cohort, with roughly 18% of those sequences being non-productive. Results the study describes overall, beyond this receptor: The only immune exposure information available for the cohort was CMV serostatus. In the study, 150 to 200 TCR beta chains were listed as associated with cytomegalovirus. V-gene and J-gene trimming of TCR beta chains was associated with a missense DCLRE1C variant in a later genetic analysis, and the association was replicated in an independent cohort. Because counts were too low, roughly 17 rarely observed V segments, including chromosome 9 orphons, were left out of the earlier analysis of several hundred of the donors. In a later analysis, HLA-associated TCR beta chains showed more clonal expansion and lower generation probabilities than non-associated chains that were equally common. When HLA alleles, especially DR and DQ, strongly co-occurred, TCR associations were difficult to assign to individual alleles. A few of the identified cytomegalovirus-associated TCR beta chains were confirmed in vitro to be specific for cytomegalovirus antigens. At a false discovery rate of 0.05, a later analysis linked 16,951 TCR beta sequences to specific HLA alleles. Most TCR sequences were observed very rarely across donors, whereas some public TCRs were present in many individuals. A cluster of highly shared sequence variants was judged likely to represent a technical artifact of the sequencing pipeline. The authors suggested that the approach could potentially be generalized to other disease states and immunological phenotypes. Only TCR beta chains were sequenced in this cohort, and the absence of alpha or paired-chain data limited detectable features. According to a later analysis, most CMV-associated TCR beta chains appeared to be HLA-restricted, and the HLA associations seemed to be driven largely by CMV exposure. A later analysis reported that several top co-occurrence clusters appeared linked to parvovirus B19, influenza, CMV and Epstein-Barr virus. An earlier analysis of some 560 of the donors showed that most TCR beta V segments appeared in productive rearrangements either about 87% or about 30% of the time, which broadly matched IMGT annotations. Some IMGT-functional V segments, including TRBV6-2 and TRBV6-3, could not be distinguished by the 87-base-pair reads and were therefore excluded. HLA typing was unavailable for some donors at each locus, so association tests used only the typed subset. Correlated functional status among segregating V segments might reflect linkage disequilibrium, but an unknown experimental factor could not be ruled out. According to a later genetic analysis, donors in an Asian-associated ancestry cluster had fewer N-insertions in productive TCRs than the approximately 630-donor mean. The classifier was reported to diagnose cytomegalovirus status with high specificity and sensitivity in both the original cohort and the validation cohort. Sequencing depth was assumed to be roughly uniform across donors in the presence/absence analyses, though that assumption may not hold. A further reported finding was that TCR beta sequences accurately predicted the HLA-A and HLA-B alleles for most subjects in the first cohort. In a later analysis, TCR association rates were found to vary across HLA loci, with the most associated TCRs seen for DRB1 alleles and the fewest for HLA-C alleles.

In total, approximately 700 healthy bone marrow donors made up the cohort. All cohort members were sampled while nominally healthy, although unrecorded immune exposures were likely present. The donor was CMV seronegative and belonged to the group of around 350 seronegative cohort members. A peripheral blood sample was provided by each donor, and peripheral blood mononuclear cells were used for TCR beta sequencing. The Qiagen DNeasy Blood Extraction Kit was used to extract genomic DNA from the blood cell samples. Library preparation used the immunoSEQ multiplex PCR assay. For the multiplex PCR, a mixture combining 60 forward primers for TCR Vbeta segments and 13 reverse primers for TCR Jbeta segments was used. The CDR3 region of rearranged TCR beta genes was amplified from genomic DNA with a multiplex PCR assay. Amplified TCR beta libraries were sequenced as 87-base-pair reads on the Illumina HiSeq System. For the original study's pipeline: In a later analysis, roughly 80 million unique TCR beta chains were counted across the approximately 670 repertoires, and roughly 11 million of these chains were shared by at least two donors. A nearest-neighbor algorithm error-corrected the raw reads and collapsed the reads into unique sequences, merging closely related sequences to remove PCR and sequencing errors. To assign V, D and J gene segments, CDR3 sequences were aligned to IMGT reference sequences. For a sequence to be retained, at least a six-nucleotide match to both a V gene segment and a J gene segment was required. Rearrangements were classified as productive when the CDR3 lacked stop codons and remained in frame with V and J, and all other rearrangements were classified as non-productive. CDR3 was defined according to IMGT convention as the region running from the second conserved V-encoded cysteine to the conserved J-encoded phenylalanine. The earlier analysis of about 530 of the donors excluded any sequence lacking an unambiguous match to a single V gene segment. An earlier analysis of under 750 of the donors called V segments functional above 56.7% productive rearrangements and segregating when the between-donor standard deviation exceeded 5%. A statistical classification framework was built to diagnose cytomegalovirus status from the catalog of TCR beta chain sequences. In a later analysis, TCR nucleotide sequences were compared against IMGT/GENE-DB human TR gene sequences so that V and J genes could be assigned. In a later analysis, CDR3 sequences and most-parsimonious VDJ recombination scenarios were assigned using the TCRdist pipeline. In a later analysis, each TCR beta chain was defined by its CDR3 amino acid sequence together with its V-gene family, and reads without a unique V-gene family were excluded. As a way to deal with suspected cross-contamination and a sequencing artifact, a later analysis dropped 450 to 700 nucleotide sequences that were highly shared and had low generation probability. In a later analysis, a clonal expansion index for each public chain was calculated from normalized within-repertoire ranks of inferred template counts. Generation probabilities in a later analysis came from a VDJ recombination model fitted to out-of-frame rearrangements, and those results were checked against IGoR. In a later analysis, hypergeometric tests were used to score TCR-TCR, TCR-HLA and TCR-CMV co-occurrence, with a repertoire-size bias correction applied to TCR pairs. False discovery rates were estimated in a later analysis by permuting HLA or CMV assignments 20 times. In a later analysis, co-occurring TCRs were grouped using DBSCAN, and TCRdist sequence similarity was added for clustering within HLA-allele-positive subsets. For co-occurrence clustering, repertoires with fewer than 30,000 or more than 120,000 public chains were excluded, along with a handful of repertoires with anomalous nucleotide sharing. Not all clones reach the TCRdb copy of this immuneACCESS table, which keeps in-frame sequences only. Checked studies attribute under half of the gap to unresolved V genes and leave the rest unexplained. V and J calls plus clone size are reproduced from that table; the DNA served to infer D and trimming. For this sample the table gives 130,000 to 150,000 clones, of which over 75% were detected only once. The ten largest clones capture approximately 2.9% of the sample.

Its CDR3 holds 14 amino acids, cysteine through phenylalanine. The sequence is cut down to CDR3 DNA, 42 bases in frame from base 1. Germline trimming: 1 base from V, 2 bases from J; junction bases outside gene matches: 2. CDR1 is given as MGHRA and CDR2 as YSYEKL, both from the germline V gene. This clone has only a few counts. This clone's antigen is unknown. The record has no base qualities; no much larger clone is one base away. In this chain, TRBV4-1 is recombined with TRBJ2-7, and 7 bases in between align with TRBD1. The origin of this receptor is a woman under 40 in good health and CMV-seronegative. Sequencing was performed on PBMCs. Here is the DNA: TGCGCCAGCAGCCAAGGGGACAGTCCCTACGAGCAGTACTTC. This gives the protein CASSQGDSPYEQYF.